The text below deals with one TCR beta chain. Antigen specificity is unknown. PCR was performed using 60 Vbeta and 13 Jbeta primers. TCRdb's copy holds only in-frame clones and misses some; the assay was immunoSEQ multiplex PCR. The sample consists of 170,000 or so clones, about 73% of them appearing once. The V and J ends lost 4 bases and 1 base respectively, with 12 bases between them. CDR1 is SGDLS, CDR2 YYNGEE, per germline. This CDR3 comprises 14 residues. The data derive from a study of cytomegalovirus exposure and HLA in healthy donors. Study observations and caveats: Later analysis showed most CMV-associated TCR beta chains appearing HLA-restricted.

Sequencing was carried out using PBMCs. J is TRBJ2-7 and V is TRBV9; tentative D call: TRBD2 (5 bases). This TCR was sampled from a woman in her 50s in good health and CMV-seropositive. CDR3 protein: CASSPSGPSYEQYF. CDR3 nucleotides: TGTGCCAGCAGCCCGAGCGGACCGTCCTACGAGCAGTACTTC.